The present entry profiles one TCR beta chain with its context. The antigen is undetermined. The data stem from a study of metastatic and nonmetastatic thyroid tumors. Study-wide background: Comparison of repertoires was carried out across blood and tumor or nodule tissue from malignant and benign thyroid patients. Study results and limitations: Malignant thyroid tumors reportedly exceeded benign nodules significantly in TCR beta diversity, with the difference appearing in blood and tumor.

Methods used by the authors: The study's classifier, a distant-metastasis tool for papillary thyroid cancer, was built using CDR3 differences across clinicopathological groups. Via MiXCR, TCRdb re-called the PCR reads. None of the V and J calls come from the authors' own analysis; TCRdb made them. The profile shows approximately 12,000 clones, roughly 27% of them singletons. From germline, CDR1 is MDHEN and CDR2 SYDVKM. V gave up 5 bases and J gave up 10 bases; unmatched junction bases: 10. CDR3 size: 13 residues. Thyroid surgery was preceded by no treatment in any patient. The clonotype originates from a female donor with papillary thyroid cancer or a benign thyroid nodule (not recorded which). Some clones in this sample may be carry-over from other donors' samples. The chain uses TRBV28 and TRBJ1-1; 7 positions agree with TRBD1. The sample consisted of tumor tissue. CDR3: CASSTISRGGAFF. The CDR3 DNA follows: TGTGCCAGCAGTACCATCTCCAGGGGGGGAGCTTTCTTT.